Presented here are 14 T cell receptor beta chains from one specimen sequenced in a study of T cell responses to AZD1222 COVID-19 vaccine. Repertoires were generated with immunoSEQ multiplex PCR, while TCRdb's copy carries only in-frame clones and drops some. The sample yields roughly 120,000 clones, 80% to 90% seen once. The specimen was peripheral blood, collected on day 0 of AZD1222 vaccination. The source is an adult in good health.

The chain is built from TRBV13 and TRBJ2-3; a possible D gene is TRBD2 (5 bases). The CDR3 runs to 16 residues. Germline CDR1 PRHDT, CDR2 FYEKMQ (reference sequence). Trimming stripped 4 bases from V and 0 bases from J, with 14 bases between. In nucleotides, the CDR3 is TGTGCCAGCAGCTCCCCGGACTTGTCTAGCACAGATACGCAGTATTTT. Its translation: CASSSPDLSSTDTQYF.

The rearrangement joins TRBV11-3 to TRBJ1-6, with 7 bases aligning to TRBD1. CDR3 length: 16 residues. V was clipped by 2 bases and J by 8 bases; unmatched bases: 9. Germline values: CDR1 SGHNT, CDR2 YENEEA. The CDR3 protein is CASSLRRQGRDSPLHF. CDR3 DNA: TGTGCCAGCAGCTTAAGGCGACAGGGTCGAGATTCACCCCTCCACTTT.

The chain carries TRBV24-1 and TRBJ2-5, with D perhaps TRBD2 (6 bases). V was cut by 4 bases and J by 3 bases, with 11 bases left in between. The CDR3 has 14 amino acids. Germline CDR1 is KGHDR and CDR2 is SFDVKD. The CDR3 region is CATSEEGVKETQYF. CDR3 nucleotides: TGTGCCACCAGTGAGGAGGGAGTAAAAGAGACCCAGTACTTC.

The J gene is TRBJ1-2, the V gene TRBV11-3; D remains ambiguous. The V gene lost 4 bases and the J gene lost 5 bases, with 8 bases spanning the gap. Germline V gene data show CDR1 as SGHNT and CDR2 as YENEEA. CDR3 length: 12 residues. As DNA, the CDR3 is TGTGCCAGCAGCTCCGGGGTATATGGCTACACCTTC. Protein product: CASSSGVYGYTF.

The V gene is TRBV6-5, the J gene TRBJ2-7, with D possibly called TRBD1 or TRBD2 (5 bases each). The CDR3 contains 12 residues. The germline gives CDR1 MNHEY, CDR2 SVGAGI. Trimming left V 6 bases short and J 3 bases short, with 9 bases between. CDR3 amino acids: CASSPRGYEQYF. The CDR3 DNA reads TGTGCCAGCAGCCCGAGGGGCTACGAGCAGTACTTC.

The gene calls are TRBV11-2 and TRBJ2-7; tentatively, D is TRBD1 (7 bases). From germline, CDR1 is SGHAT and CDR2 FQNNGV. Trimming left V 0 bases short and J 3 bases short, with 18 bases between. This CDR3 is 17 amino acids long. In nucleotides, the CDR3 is TGTGCCAGCAGCTTAGATCGGGCAGGGGGGCCTTACTACGAGCAGTACTTC. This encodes CASSLDRAGGPYYEQYF. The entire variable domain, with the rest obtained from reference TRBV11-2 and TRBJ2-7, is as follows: EAGVAQSPRYKIIEKRQSVAFWCNPISGHATLYWYQQILGQGPKLLIQFQNNGVVDDSQLPKDRFSAERLKGVDSTLKIQPAKLEDSAVYLCASSLDRAGGPYYEQYFGPGTRLTVT.

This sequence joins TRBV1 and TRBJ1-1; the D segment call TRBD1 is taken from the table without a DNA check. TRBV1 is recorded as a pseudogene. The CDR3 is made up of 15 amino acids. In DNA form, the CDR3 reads TGCACCAGCAGCCACGGGGACAGGGGGGACACTGAAGCTTTCTTT. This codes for CTSSHGDRGDTEAFF.

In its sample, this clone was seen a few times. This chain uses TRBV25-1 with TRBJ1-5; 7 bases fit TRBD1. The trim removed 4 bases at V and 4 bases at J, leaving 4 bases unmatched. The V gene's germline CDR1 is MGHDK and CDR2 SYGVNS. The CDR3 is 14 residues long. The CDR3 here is CASSAQTGNQPQHF. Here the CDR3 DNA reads TGTGCCAGCAGTGCTCAGACAGGGAATCAGCCCCAGCATTTT.

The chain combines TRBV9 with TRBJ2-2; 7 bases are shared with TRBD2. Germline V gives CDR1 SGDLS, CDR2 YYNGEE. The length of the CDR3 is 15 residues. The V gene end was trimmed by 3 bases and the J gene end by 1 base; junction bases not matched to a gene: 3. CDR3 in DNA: TGTGCCAGCAGCGCCCGCGGGAGGAACACCGGGGAGCTGTTTTTT. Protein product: CASSARGRNTGELFF.

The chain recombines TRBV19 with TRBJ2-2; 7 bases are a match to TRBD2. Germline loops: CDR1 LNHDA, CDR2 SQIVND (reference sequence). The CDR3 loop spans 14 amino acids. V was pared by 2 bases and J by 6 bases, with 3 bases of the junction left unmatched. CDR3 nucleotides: TGTGCCAGTAGTATACGGGGGGTTTCCGGGGAGCTGTTTTTT. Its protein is CASSIRGVSGELFF. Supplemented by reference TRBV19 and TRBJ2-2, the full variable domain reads DGGITQSPKYLFRKEGQNVTLSCEQNLNHDAMYWYRQDPGQGLRLIYYSQIVNDFQKGDIAEGYSVSREKKESFPLTVTSAQKNPTAFYLCASSIRGVSGELFFGEGSRLTVL.

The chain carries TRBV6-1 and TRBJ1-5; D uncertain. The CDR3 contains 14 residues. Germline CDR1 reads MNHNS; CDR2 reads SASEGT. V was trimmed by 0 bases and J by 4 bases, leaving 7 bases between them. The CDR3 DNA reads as TGTGCCAGCAGTGAAGCATTGAGGAATCAGCCCCAGCATTTT. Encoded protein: CASSEALRNQPQHF.

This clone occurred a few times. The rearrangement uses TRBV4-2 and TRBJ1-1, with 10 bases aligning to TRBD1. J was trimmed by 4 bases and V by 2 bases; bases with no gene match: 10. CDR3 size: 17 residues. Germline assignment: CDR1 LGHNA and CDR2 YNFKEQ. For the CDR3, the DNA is TGTGCCAGCAGCCAACCGGGACAGGGGTTACGGGGCACTGAAGCTTTCTTT. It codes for CASSQPGQGLRGTEAFF.

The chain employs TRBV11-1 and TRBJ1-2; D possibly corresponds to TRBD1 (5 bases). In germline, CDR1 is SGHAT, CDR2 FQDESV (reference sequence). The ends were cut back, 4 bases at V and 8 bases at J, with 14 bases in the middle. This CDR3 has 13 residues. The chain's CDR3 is CASSWRGGKGYTF. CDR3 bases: TGTGCCAGCAGCTGGCGGGGGGGAAAAGGCTACACCTTC.

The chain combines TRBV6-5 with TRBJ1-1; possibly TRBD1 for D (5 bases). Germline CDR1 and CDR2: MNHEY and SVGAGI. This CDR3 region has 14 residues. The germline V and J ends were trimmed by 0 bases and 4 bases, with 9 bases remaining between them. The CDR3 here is CASSYSRGPTEAFF. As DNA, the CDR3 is TGTGCCAGCAGTTACTCGAGGGGACCCACTGAAGCTTTCTTT.